Listed below are T cell receptor beta chains from one sample, sequenced in a study of response to subunit inactivated influenza vaccine. MiXCR, run by TCRdb on the RT-PCR reads, gives a single entry per CDR3 protein. The repertoire includes over 300,000 distinct CDR3 sequences, roughly 22% of them detected once, and more than 8.5% sits in the top ten. This sample comprised PBMCs from blood, obtained about 20 months after vaccination. These receptors all come from a man between 50 and 69 years old who received an inactivated influenza vaccine. Both conserved end residues are part of each CDR3. Each record gives: V gene, J gene, CDR3 length, D gene, clone size, CDR3 DNA, CDR3 protein. A D gene is named only where the DNA matches it firmly. Rows may omit the clone size; those that give it use once, few, many or a size class.

TRBV5-6,TRBJ1-1,14,.,many,TGTGCCAGCAGCTTGGTTGGGGTCAACACTGAAGCTTTCTTT,CASSLVGVNTEAFF
TRBV6-1,TRBJ2-2,16,TRBD2,.,TGTGCCAGCGGCGGACTAGCGGGGGGAAACACCGGGGAGCTGTTTTTT,CASGGLAGGNTGELFF
TRBV11-2,TRBJ1-2,16,.,few,TGTGCCAGCAGCTTAGCATTCGGGCGGGACCTCTATGGCTACACCTTC,CASSLAFGRDLYGYTF
TRBV6-1,TRBJ2-3,15,.,few,TGTGCCAGCAGCCCCCCGGGGCGCAGAACAGATACGCAGTATTTT,CASSPPGRRTDTQYF
TRBV12-3/TRBV12-4,TRBJ1-1,18,.,many,TGTGCCAGCAGTTTACGACGGACATTGAACCGCCCGCCCACTGAAGCTTTCTTT,CASSLRRTLNRPPTEAFF
TRBV3-1,TRBJ1-6,15,.,few,TGTGCCAGCAGCCAAGCTTCGCGGTATAATTCACCCCTCCACTTT,CASSQASRYNSPLHF
TRBV29-1,TRBJ1-4,14,.,.,TGCAGCGTTGAAGTATCGGCCTGGGGTGAAAAACTGTTTTTT,CSVEVSAWGEKLFF
TRBV4-3,TRBJ1-2,13,.,.,TGCGCCAGCAGCCCCAGATCGGACTATGGCTACACCTTC,CASSPRSDYGYTF
TRBV7-6,TRBJ1-2,15,.,.,TGTGCCAGCAGCTTAGCGTTGGGCACCCACTATGGCTACACCTTC,CASSLALGTHYGYTF
TRBV4-1,TRBJ1-5,19,TRBD1,once,TGCGCCAGCAGCCAAGTTCCTCCCGCGGGCACAGGGGGCAATCAGCCCCAGCATTTT,CASSQVPPAGTGGNQPQHF
TRBV18,TRBJ1-1,15,.,few,TGTGCCAGCTCACCTCGGACAGAGGTTAACACTGAAGCTTTCTTT,CASSPRTEVNTEAFF
TRBV5-1,TRBJ1-1,15,TRBD1,few,TGCGCCAGCAGCTTGGGTCAGGGGGGCCCTACTGAAGCTTTCTTT,CASSLGQGGPTEAFF
TRBV19,TRBJ2-2,15,TRBD1,many,TGTGCCAGTAGACCGGGACAGGGGGGCACCGGGGAGCTGTTTTTT,CASRPGQGGTGELFF
TRBV2,TRBJ2-7,14,TRBD1,few,TGTGCCAGCAGTGGGACAGGGGGCGCCTACGAGCAGTACTTC,CASSGTGGAYEQYF
TRBV10-3,TRBJ1-1,13,.,.,TGTGCCATCAACATGGACAGAGCCACTGAAGCTTTCTTT,CAINMDRATEAFF
TRBV15,TRBJ2-7,15,TRBD2,few,TGTGCCACCAGCAGATCCGGGACTAGCTCCCACGAGCAGTACTTC,CATSRSGTSSHEQYF
TRBV6-1,TRBJ1-6,13,.,.,TGTGCCAGCAGCAGACAGTCTAATTCACCCCTCCACTTT,CASSRQSNSPLHF
TRBV12-3/TRBV12-4,TRBJ1-5,17,.,few,TGTGCCAGCAGTTTAGGCCCAGGGAGATATAGCAATCAGCCCCAGCATTTT,CASSLGPGRYSNQPQHF
TRBV19,TRBJ2-2,13,.,few,TGTGCCAGTAGAGGGCGTTACACCGGGGAGCTGTTTTTT,CASRGRYTGELFF
TRBV7-8,TRBJ2-1,16,.,.,TGTGCCAGCAGCTTAGGGCCGGAGGGCTCAACCAATGAGCAGTTCTTC,CASSLGPEGSTNEQFF
TRBV29-1,TRBJ1-2,13,.,.,TGCAGCGTTGAAGCCGGGAATGTCCATGGCTACACCTTC,CSVEAGNVHGYTF
TRBV7-9,TRBJ2-3,12,.,.,TGTGCCAGCAGCCAATCCGCAGATACGCAGTATTTT,CASSQSADTQYF
TRBV6-2/TRBV6-3,TRBJ2-4,13,.,few,TGTGCCAGCAGTTACGGGGGTTGGGACATTCAGTACTTC,CASSYGGWDIQYF
TRBV10-3,TRBJ1-1,13,.,few,TGTGCCATCAGTGACTCTAGTGGCACTGAAGCTTTCTTT,CAISDSSGTEAFF
TRBV11-2,TRBJ1-1,15,.,few,TGTGCCAGCAGCCCTTCGGGCGGCCGAAACACTGAAGCTTTCTTT,CASSPSGGRNTEAFF
TRBV5-1,TRBJ1-2,13,TRBD1,many,TGCGCCAGCAGCCTGGACAGGGAGTATGGCTACACCTTC,CASSLDREYGYTF
TRBV28,TRBJ1-5,12,.,few,TGTGCCAGCAGGGACGGAAATCAGCCCCAGCATTTT,CASRDGNQPQHF
TRBV7-2,TRBJ2-3,13,.,few,TGTGCCAGCAGCACTCCCGTCCGGGATACGCAGTATTTT,CASSTPVRDTQYF
TRBV29-1,TRBJ1-5,13,.,many,TGCAGCGTTCAACTCGGGGGAAATCAGCCCCAGCATTTT,CSVQLGGNQPQHF
TRBV19,TRBJ2-7,15,.,.,TGTGCCAGTAGTATCCGGACAGTGAGCTCCTACGAGCAGTACTTC,CASSIRTVSSYEQYF
TRBV6-2/TRBV6-3,TRBJ2-7,16,TRBD1,.,TGTGCCAGCACTCACCTGAACCGGGACAGAGCCTACGAGCAGTACTTC,CASTHLNRDRAYEQYF
TRBV3-1,TRBJ1-1,13,.,many,TGCGCCAGCAGCCAAGGAGGAGGCACTGAAGCTTTCTTT,CASSQGGGTEAFF
TRBV5-1,TRBJ2-1,14,.,.,TGCGCCAGCAGCTTGGACCCGTACTACAATGAGCAGTTCTTC,CASSLDPYYNEQFF
TRBV12-3/TRBV12-4,TRBJ2-2,16,TRBD2,.,TGTGCCAGCAGTTTAGAAGCGGGAGTAAAAACCGGGGAGCTGTTTTTT,CASSLEAGVKTGELFF
TRBV28,TRBJ1-1,16,.,many,TGTGCCAGCAGTTTTCGGGGGGGTAACATGAACACTGAAGCTTTCTTT,CASSFRGGNMNTEAFF
TRBV6-2/TRBV6-3,TRBJ1-1,15,.,few,TGTGCCAGCAGTTACAGCAGGGTAGGAACCACTGAAGCTTTCTTT,CASSYSRVGTTEAFF
TRBV12-3/TRBV12-4,TRBJ1-6,14,.,few,TGTGCCAGCAGTTTAGGGGGGGGAAATTCACCCCTCCACTTT,CASSLGGGNSPLHF
TRBV12-3/TRBV12-4,TRBJ1-1,13,TRBD1,.,TGTGCCAGCAGTTCGGGACAGGGGAATGAAGCTTTCTTT,CASSSGQGNEAFF
TRBV11-2,TRBJ2-1,13,.,few,TGTGCCAGCAGCTTATGGAGAGGGAATGAGCAGTTCTTC,CASSLWRGNEQFF
TRBV12-3/TRBV12-4,TRBJ2-3,15,TRBD2,.,TGTGCCAGCAGGACTAGCGTCCTCAGCACAGATACGCAGTATTTT,CASRTSVLSTDTQYF
TRBV20-1,TRBJ1-1,16,TRBD1,many,TGCAGTGCTAGGGACCGGGACAGGGGGTTTGACACTGAAGCTTTCTTT,CSARDRDRGFDTEAFF
TRBV20-1,TRBJ1-2,14,.,few,TGCAGTGCTAGATACGGGTCAACCGCTTATGGCTACACCTTC,CSARYGSTAYGYTF
TRBV20-1,TRBJ1-6,16,TRBD1,many,TGCAGTGCCCGAGGACAGGGTAGCTCCTATAATTCACCCCTCCACTTT,CSARGQGSSYNSPLHF
TRBV14,TRBJ2-1,16,TRBD2,few,TGTGCCAGCAGCCAAGGGACTAGCGGGATATACAATGAGCAGTTCTTC,CASSQGTSGIYNEQFF
TRBV5-1,TRBJ1-5,15,.,many,TGTGCCAGCAGCCTGGGAGGGTCCAGCAATCAGCCCCAGCATTTT,CASSLGGSSNQPQHF
TRBV20-1,TRBJ2-7,15,.,few,TGCAGTGCCAGGGTCTCTCTAAGGAGCTCCTACGAGCAGTACTTC,CSARVSLRSSYEQYF
TRBV20-1,TRBJ1-2,13,TRBD1,.,TGCAGTGCCTCTCAGGACAGGGGGTTTGGCTACACCTTC,CSASQDRGFGYTF
TRBV20-1,TRBJ1-5,13,.,.,TGCAGTGCCACCTTCCACAGCAATCAGCCCCAGCATTTT,CSATFHSNQPQHF
TRBV4-2,TRBJ1-5,15,TRBD1,medium-sized,TGTGCCAGCAGCCAAACGACAGGGGTTGGTCAGCCCCAGCATTTT,CASSQTTGVGQPQHF